A single sample gave rise to the 16 T cell receptor beta chains below, sequenced in a study of shared clonotypes between healthy human individuals (dated by TCRdb to between 2020 and 2021). Libraries were prepared through the immunoSEQ multiplex PCR assay. TCRdb obtained this table from immuneACCESS and retained in-frame rearrangements with V and J assigned. These tables miss some clones; where compared with another copy, unresolved V genes account for less than half of the shortfall, and the remainder is unexplained. The sample data list about 530,000 clones, and about 95% of these were observed just once. The biggest ten clones account for about 0.064% of the sample. The sample comprised naive CD4+ T cells sorted from blood. The cell subset or site label on this specimen signifies: CD45RA+ positively selected. The receptors here all came from a woman aged 30 to 39 in good health.

The chain has TRBV7-9 and TRBJ1-2; D unclear. The germline gives CDR1 SEHNR, CDR2 FQNEAQ (reference sequence). The CDR3 consists of 15 residues. Trimming removed 0 bases from V and 2 bases from J, with 10 bases in between. The CDR3 loop reads CASSLASAANYGYTF. CDR3 sequence (DNA): TGTGCCAGCAGCTTAGCGAGTGCAGCAAACTATGGCTACACCTTC.

The J gene is TRBJ2-5, the V gene TRBV30; 10 bases map to TRBD1. There are 15 residues in the CDR3. The V gene end was trimmed by 1 base and the J gene end by 5 bases; junction bases not matched to a gene: 7. Germline CDR1 is GTSNPN and CDR2 is SVGIG (reference sequence). In DNA form, the CDR3 reads TGTGCCTGGAGTGGGGACAGGGGCTTCCAGGAGACCCAGTACTTC. Residues: CAWSGDRGFQETQYF.

The chain combines TRBV7-2 with TRBJ2-2, with a possible D match to TRBD1 (6 bases). V was clipped by 5 bases and J by 0 bases, with 10 bases between them. The length of the CDR3 is 15 residues. Germline CDR1 and CDR2: SGHTA and FQGNSA. The CDR3 sequence is CASSVRGSNTGELFF. DNA for the CDR3: TGTGCCAGCAGCGTCAGGGGTTCGAACACCGGGGAGCTGTTTTTT. The full variable domain, its missing parts supplied by reference TRBV7-2 and TRBJ2-2, is GAGVSQSPSNKVTEKGKDVELRCDPISGHTALYWYRQSLGQGLEFLIYFQGNSAPDKSGLPSDRFSAERTGGSVSTLTIQRTQQEDSAVYLCASSVRGSNTGELFFGEGSRLTVL.

The V gene is TRBV30, the J gene TRBJ2-7; 7 bases fit TRBD2. The V gene's germline CDR1 is GTSNPN and CDR2 SVGIG (reference sequence). The CDR3 has 20 amino acids. The V segment lost 0 bases and the J segment 3 bases; nucleotides outside the gene matches: 23. The chain's CDR3 is CAWSVYLVAGPTAGNYEQYF. CDR3 DNA sequence: TGTGCCTGGAGTGTCTATCTCGTGGCTGGACCCACAGCGGGGAACTACGAGCAGTACTTC.

CDR3 amino acids: CASSSGSYTF. CDR3 DNA sequence: TGTGCCAGTTCCTCGGGAAGCTACACCTTC. The chain links TRBV28 to TRBJ1-2; no reliable D call. This CDR3 comprises 10 residues. V gave up 9 bases and J gave up 9 bases, with 11 bases separating them. In germline, CDR1 is MDHEN, CDR2 SYDVKM.

CDR3 sequence: CASSPDIQETQYF. CDR3 DNA sequence: TGCGCCAGCAGCCCGGATATCCAAGAGACCCAGTACTTC. This rearrangement joins TRBV5-1 to TRBJ2-5; D is uncertain. The V and J ends lost 4 bases and 1 base respectively, with 8 bases between them. Per germline, CDR1 SGHRS and CDR2 YFSETQ. The CDR3 extends over 13 amino acids.

The chain uses TRBV7-9 and TRBJ2-2; D gene ambiguous. Per the germline V gene, CDR1 is SEHNR and CDR2 is FQNEAQ (reference sequence). V was cut by 2 bases and J by 4 bases, with 14 bases left in between. The CDR3 sequence is 16 residues long. The DNA of the CDR3 is TGTGCCAGCAGCTTAAAGCCAGATCCAGGCACCGGGGAGCTGTTTTTT. This sequence encodes CASSLKPDPGTGELFF.

This chain links TRBV19 with TRBJ1-5; possible D gene TRBD1, 6 bases. Germline values: CDR1 LNHDA, CDR2 SQIVND (reference sequence). CDR3 length: 15 residues. V lost 1 base and J 5 bases, leaving 12 bases between the germline ends. Written as DNA, the CDR3 is TGTGCCAGTAGTATAGTCTCAGGGGAGTATCAGCCCCAGCATTTT. Residues: CASSIVSGEYQPQHF.

V and J are TRBV27 and TRBJ2-7; D tentatively reads TRBD1 or TRBD2 (5 bases each). Per the germline V gene, CDR1 is MNHEY and CDR2 is SMNVEV (reference sequence). This CDR3 has 17 residues. V was shortened by 2 bases and J by 2 bases, with 19 bases between the two germline ends. CDR3 sequence: CASSLIKPGRDTYEQYF. In nucleotides, the CDR3 is TGTGCCAGCAGTTTAATCAAACCGGGACGGGATACCTACGAGCAGTACTTC.

The genes are TRBV7-9 and TRBJ1-5; 8 bases are a match to TRBD1. The CDR3 is made up of 15 amino acids. Trimming took 1 base from V and 6 from J; bases not matched to a gene: 5. Germline CDR1 is SEHNR and CDR2 is FQNEAQ (reference sequence). CDR3 loop: CASSLGRGLSQPQHF. The CDR3 DNA is TGTGCCAGCAGCTTAGGCAGGGGGCTAAGTCAGCCCCAGCATTTT. Full variable domain (rest looked up from reference TRBV7-9 and TRBJ1-5): DTGVSQNPRHKITKRGQNVTFRCDPISEHNRLYWYRQTLGQGPEFLTYFQNEAQLEKSRLLSDRFSAERPKGSFSTLEIQRTEQGDSAMYLCASSLGRGLSQPQHFGDGTRLSIL.

The gene calls are TRBV25-1 and TRBJ1-4; unclear D gene. The CDR3 is 14 residues long. V lost 7 bases and J lost 8, with 17 bases in between. The V gene's germline CDR1 is MGHDK and CDR2 SYGVNS. CDR3: CASNPSGSREKLFF. The CDR3 DNA reads as TGTGCCAGCAATCCGTCTGGATCTCGGGAAAAACTGTTTTTT.

This chain uses TRBV20-1 with TRBJ1-2; TRBD1 agrees at 7 bases. The CDR3 covers 11 residues. V lost 3 bases and J lost 13; bases outside the gene matches: 8. CDR1 is DFQATT, CDR2 SNEGSKA, per germline (reference sequence). The CDR3: CSARGTGVGTF. The DNA for the CDR3 is TGCAGTGCTAGGGGAACAGGGGTCGGCACCTTC.

The chain is built from TRBV6-1 and TRBJ1-2; no firm D call. In germline, CDR1 is MNHNS, CDR2 SASEGT. V lost 3 bases to trimming and J lost 4 bases, with 12 bases between them. The CDR3 is made up of 14 amino acids. In DNA, the CDR3 is TGTGCCAGCAGTGAGGGAGGCCGCGGCTATGGCTACACCTTC. It translates to CASSEGGRGYGYTF.

A single count supports this clone. This sequence joins TRBV11-3 and TRBJ2-2, with D possibly being TRBD1 (6 bases). The CDR3 is 15 residues long. Trimming stripped 7 bases from V and 2 bases from J, with 14 bases between. Germline lookup yields CDR1 SGHNT and CDR2 YENEEA. The CDR3 spells CASKQPQGNTGELFF. DNA of the CDR3: TGTGCCAGCAAGCAACCACAGGGAAACACCGGGGAGCTGTTTTTT.

J is TRBJ1-1 and V is TRBV7-9; possibly TRBD1 for D (5 bases). The CDR3 extends over 13 amino acids. V was cut by 5 bases and J by 4 bases, with 11 bases left in between. The germline CDR1 and CDR2 sequences are SEHNR and FQNEAQ (reference sequence). The CDR3: CASSQGQLTEAFF. The CDR3 DNA is TGTGCCAGCAGCCAAGGACAACTCACTGAAGCTTTCTTT.

The chain couples TRBV19 to TRBJ1-2; TRBD1 matches 9 bases. This CDR3 has 13 amino acids. Germline loops: CDR1 LNHDA, CDR2 SQIVND (reference sequence). V lost 7 bases, J lost 6 bases, and 6 bases stayed unmatched. The CDR3 DNA reads as TGTGCCAGTACCACGACAGGGGGGGATGGCTACACCTTC. Its translation: CASTTTGGDGYTF.